The 3 T cell receptor beta chains below all came from one sample that was sequenced in a study of T cell changes during pregnancy in multiple sclerosis (dated by TCRdb to the late 2010s). To prepare the library, the immunoSEQ multiplex PCR assay was applied. The source is immuneACCESS, and TCRdb retained only in-frame sequences with V and J called. Part of the clones is not carried over; for the studies checked, unresolved V genes explain less than half of this, and the remainder is unexplained. The sample profile shows tens of thousands of clones; approximately 90% of them were found once. The ten largest clones capture 10% to 12% of the sample. Material: CD8+ T cells from peripheral blood mononuclear cells, obtained in the third trimester of pregnancy. The receptors were gathered from a female donor with multiple sclerosis, enrolled in a pregnancy study.

The rearrangement joins TRBV7-9 to TRBJ1-2; maybe TRBD1 (6 bases). CDR1 and CDR2 (germline): SEHNR, FQNEAQ (reference sequence). This CDR3 comprises 16 residues. The ends were cut back, 4 bases at V and 4 bases at J, with 19 bases in the middle. The CDR3 sequence is CASSSLGQTSIYGYTF. CDR3 in DNA: TGTGCCAGCAGCTCCTTAGGACAGACTTCGATCTATGGCTACACCTTC.

The V gene is TRBV7-8, the J gene TRBJ2-7; 8 nucleotides agree with TRBD2. Germline lookup yields CDR1 SGHVS and CDR2 FQNEAQ. Trimming cost V 3 bases and J 0 bases; bases outside gene matches: 7. This CDR3 region has 16 residues. The CDR3 sequence is CASSLIPRGDSYEQYF. CDR3 in DNA: TGTGCCAGCAGCTTGATTCCGCGGGGGGACTCCTACGAGCAGTACTTC.

This rearrangement joins TRBV6-4 to TRBJ2-1; TRBD2 matches at 9 bases. Germline-derived CDR1 and CDR2 are MRHNA and SNTAGT. Trimming cost V 6 bases and J 4 bases; bases outside gene matches: 10. The CDR3 has 16 residues. CDR3 region: CASRGDSGSTYNEQFF. The CDR3 coding sequence is TGTGCCAGCAGAGGTGATAGCGGGAGCACGTACAATGAGCAGTTCTTC.